The rows below give T cell receptor beta chains drawn from one sample of a study of shared clonotypes between healthy human individuals. The data were produced by immunoSEQ multiplex PCR, yet TCRdb's version contains in-frame clones alone and is incomplete. In the table there are 110,000 or so clones, roughly two thirds of which are singletons. The material sequenced was memory CD8+ T cells sorted from blood. The receptors originated from a woman between 25 and 40 years old in good health. CDR3s include the opening cysteine and the closing phenylalanine or tryptophan. D genes are given only for firm matches. The size of a clone is reported for some rows only, either as once, few or many, or as a class for expanded clones.

size: .; V: TRBV28; J: TRBJ1-4; D: TRBD1; CDR3: CASSLRGLGEKLFF; DNA: TGTGCCAGCAGTCTTAGGGGGCTGGGGGAAAAACTGTTTTTT
size: few; V: TRBV10-1; J: TRBJ2-4; D: .; CDR3: CASSESSGPKNIQYF; DNA: TGCGCCAGCAGTGAGTCCAGCGGGCCCAAAAACATTCAGTACTTC
size: .; V: TRBV10-3; J: TRBJ2-7; D: TRBD2; CDR3: CAISPSSSGRAYEQYF; DNA: TGTGCCATCAGCCCCAGCTCTAGCGGGAGGGCCTACGAGCAGTACTTC
size: once; V: TRBV27; J: TRBJ2-1; D: TRBD2; CDR3: CASSAPMTSGYNEQFF; DNA: TGTGCCAGCAGCGCACCAATGACTAGCGGATACAATGAGCAGTTCTTC
size: .; V: TRBV6-1; J: TRBJ2-6; D: .; CDR3: CASSGGVSGANVLTF; DNA: TGTGCCAGCAGTGGAGGAGTCTCTGGGGCCAACGTCCTGACTTTC
size: .; V: TRBV4-1; J: TRBJ2-1; D: TRBD1; CDR3: CASSLSTGVYNEQFF; DNA: TGCGCCAGCAGCCTTTCGACAGGGGTTTACAATGAGCAGTTCTTC
size: few; V: TRBV10-1; J: TRBJ2-1; D: .; CDR3: CATGTGVQVEQFF; DNA: TGCGCCACTGGCACGGGAGTTCAGGTTGAGCAGTTCTTC
size: few; V: TRBV30; J: TRBJ2-7; D: .; CDR3: CAWSGVSAYEQYF; DNA: TGTGCCTGGAGTGGGGTCTCTGCCTACGAGCAGTACTTC
size: .; V: TRBV27; J: TRBJ2-7; D: TRBD2; CDR3: CASSSLGSGRAHEQYF; DNA: TGTGCCAGCAGTTCCTTGGGCAGCGGGAGGGCCCACGAGCAGTACTTC
size: .; V: TRBV4-1; J: TRBJ2-7; D: .; CDR3: CASSQESDYLTAGRWGDEQYF; DNA: TGCGCCAGCAGCCAAGAATCGGACTATCTAACGGCCGGTCGATGGGGGGACGAGCAGTACTTC
size: .; V: TRBV7-9; J: TRBJ2-1; D: TRBD1; CDR3: CASSLASRIRGRFHEQFF; DNA: TGTGCCAGCAGCTTAGCCTCCCGTATCAGGGGGAGATTCCATGAGCAGTTCTTC
size: .; V: TRBV7-9; J: TRBJ1-2; D: TRBD1; CDR3: CASSLNQGAYGYTF; DNA: TGTGCCAGCAGCCTAAACCAGGGGGCCTACGGCTACACCTTC
size: many; V: TRBV4-2; J: TRBJ2-5; D: TRBD2; CDR3: CASSRETSGWETQYF; DNA: TGTGCCAGCAGCCGAGAGACTAGCGGGTGGGAGACCCAGTACTTC
size: few; V: TRBV27; J: TRBJ1-1; D: .; CDR3: CASRGGVGTEAFF; DNA: TGTGCCAGCAGGGGGGGGGTTGGGACTGAAGCTTTCTTT
size: .; V: TRBV2; J: TRBJ1-5; D: .; CDR3: CASVGTLGQPQHF; DNA: TGTGCCAGCGTCGGGACACTGGGTCAGCCCCAGCATTTT
size: few; V: TRBV9; J: TRBJ2-2; D: .; CDR3: CASSFGGANTGELFF; DNA: TGTGCCAGCAGCTTTGGAGGGGCAAACACCGGGGAGCTGTTTTTT